The 26 T cell receptor beta chains given below trace back to one sample, sequenced in a study of T-cell reconstitution after alpha-beta-depleted transplantation in children. A TCRbeta library incorporating unique molecular identifiers was prepared. TCRdb reprocessed the PCR reads via MiXCR and lists one record per CDR3 protein. This table holds about 260,000 distinct CDR3 sequences, around 7.8% found once. The source was PBMCs, mostly from graft donor cells, collected 180 days after TCRalphabeta/CD19-depleted stem cell transplant. The receptor source for this set is a male patient between 5 and 17 years old who had a stem cell transplant for acute lymphoblastic leukemia, so the T cells may come from the graft donor.

This clonotype appeared many times. The genes are TRBV5-1 and TRBJ2-3; no clear D gene. V lost 4 bases, J lost 8 bases, and 20 bases lay in between. Germline assignment: CDR1 SGHRS and CDR2 YFSETQ. The CDR3 extends over 15 amino acids. CDR3 nucleotide sequence: TGCGCCAGCAGCAGCGTGGGCAGTAGTGGTGGTACGCAGTATTTT. It translates to CASSSVGSSGGTQYF.

This clonotype has a count of ten or more. The chain is built from TRBV7-3 and TRBJ2-3; D gene unclear. The CDR3 length is 11 residues. Germline V gene data show CDR1 as SGHTA and CDR2 as FQGTGA. Trimming removed 2 bases at V and 7 bases at J, with 4 bases between. The CDR3: CASSLSNTQYF. The CDR3 DNA sequence: TGTGCCAGCAGCTTATCTAATACGCAGTATTTT.

This clonotype has ten or more counts. V gene TRBV4-2 combines with J gene TRBJ2-7; 8 bases fit TRBD1. The CDR3 length is 16 residues. The V gene end was trimmed by 4 bases and the J gene end by 2 bases; junction bases not matched to a gene: 10. CDR1 and CDR2 from the germline V gene are LGHNA and YNFKEQ. CDR3 nucleotide sequence: TGTGCCAGCAGCCCATCGGCCAGGGGGCCCGCCTACGAGCAGTACTTC. Translating it yields CASSPSARGPAYEQYF.

This clonotype was seen at least ten times. V gene TRBV20-1 combines with J gene TRBJ1-2, with a weak D call TRBD1 (6 bases). Trimming stripped 0 bases from V and 2 bases from J, with 16 bases between. This CDR3 has 16 residues. The germline gives CDR1 DFQATT, CDR2 SNEGSKA (reference sequence). The CDR3 is CSARDLDRTINYGYTF. In DNA, the CDR3 is TGCAGTGCTAGAGATCTCGACAGGACCATCAACTATGGCTACACCTTC.

The chain links TRBV7-2 to TRBJ2-1, with 8 bases that match TRBD2. CDR3 length: 16 amino acids. The junction had 13 bases not matched to a gene; V was cut back by 6 bases and J by 6 bases. The V gene's germline CDR1 is SGHTA and CDR2 FQGNSA. The CDR3: CASSYNSGTPINEQFF. The DNA of the CDR3 is TGTGCCAGCAGTTACAATAGCGGGACTCCAATCAATGAGCAGTTCTTC.

On this clonotype itself: This sequence may be a read error, since a much larger clone differs from it by one base. V gene TRBV4-2 combines with J gene TRBJ2-6; no firm D call. The CDR3 is 15 amino acids. The V gene's germline CDR1 is LGHNA and CDR2 YNFKEQ. Written as DNA, the CDR3 is TGTGCCAGCAGCCAACAGGACCTCGCGGCCAACGACCTGACTTTC. Translated: CASSQQDLAANDLTF.

The chain carries TRBV7-3 and TRBJ2-1; possibly TRBD2 for D (6 bases). This CDR3 has 13 amino acids. The germline CDR1 and CDR2 sequences are SGHTA and FQGTGA. Trimming cost V 6 bases and J 8 bases, with 14 bases left between them. The CDR3 DNA sequence: TGTGCCAGCAGTCCCCTAGCGAGGGATGAGCAGTTCTTC. Residues: CASSPLARDEQFF.

This clonotype has a count of ten or more. The CDR3 here is CASSPTGGSYNEQFF. The CDR3 DNA reads as TGTGCCAGCAGCCCCACAGGGGGCTCCTACAATGAGCAGTTCTTC. The V gene is TRBV6-4, the J gene TRBJ2-1; 8 bases align to TRBD1. The CDR3 runs 15 residues. The J segment lost 0 bases and the V segment lost 6 bases, leaving 4 bases of the junction unmatched. The germline gives CDR1 MRHNA, CDR2 SNTAGT.

This clonotype has more than one count but fewer than ten. The chain couples TRBV5-8 to TRBJ2-7; TRBD1 agrees at 12 bases. Germline assignment: CDR1 SGHTS and CDR2 YDEGEE. The V gene end was trimmed by 0 bases and the J gene end by 2 bases; junction bases not matched to a gene: 21. The CDR3 sequence is 22 residues long. The CDR3 bases are TGTGCCAGCAGCTTGGGGCTGCCGGCCGCCCGGGACAGGGGGCTAGCCACCTACGAGCAGTACTTC. It codes for CASSLGLPAARDRGLATYEQYF. The full variable domain, its missing parts supplied by reference TRBV5-8 and TRBJ2-7, is EAGVTQSPTHLIKTRGQQATLRCSPISGHTSVYWYQQALGLGLQFLLWYDEGEERNRGNFPPRFSGRQFPNYSSELNVNALELEDSALYLCASSLGLPAARDRGLATYEQYFGPGTRLTVT.

The sample holds many counts of this clonotype. The gene calls are TRBV12-3 or TRBV12-4 and TRBJ2-5, with a tentative D call TRBD1 (5 bases). The CDR3 has 13 residues. Trimming shortened V by 3 bases and J by 5 bases, and 10 bases separated the two germline ends. CDR3 nucleotides: TGTGCCAGCAGTTTGGGGCTTCCGGAGACCCAGTACTTC. It is translated as CASSLGLPETQYF.

Ten or more counts support this clonotype. A junction end diverges from the germline sequence, so it may reflect a read error. The chain uses TRBV7-7 and TRBJ2-1, with TRBD2 identical over 8 bases. CDR3 length: 17 amino acids. From germline, CDR1 is SSHAT and CDR2 FNYEAQ (reference sequence). The CDR3 nucleotides read TGTGCTAGCAGGCTATTCCCGGGAGGGGGCTCCTACAATGAGCAGTTCTTC. It yields the protein CASRLFPGGGSYNEQFF.

This clonotype was detected many times. V is TRBV12-3 or TRBV12-4 and J is TRBJ2-1, with D perhaps given as TRBD1 or TRBD2 (6 bases each). CDR3 length: 16 residues. Deletions cut 2 bases from V and 0 bases from J, with 11 bases between. DNA of the CDR3: TGTGCCAGCAGTTTAAGTTCGGGGGCCTCCTACAATGAGCAGTTCTTC. Its translation: CASSLSSGASYNEQFF.

This clonotype was observed at least ten times. This chain links TRBV5-1 with TRBJ2-7; D possibly matches TRBD1 or TRBD2 (5 bases each). The CDR3 totals 14 residues. Looked up from germline, CDR1 is SGHRS and CDR2 is YFSETQ. The V gene lost 2 bases and the J gene lost 3 bases, with 12 bases spanning the gap. As DNA, the CDR3 is TGCGCCAGCAGCTTCCGGGACCTAGGCTACGAGCAGTACTTC. Translating it yields CASSFRDLGYEQYF.

This clonotype was observed many times. The chain is built from TRBV28 and TRBJ1-3; maybe TRBD1 (6 bases). CDR1 is MDHEN, CDR2 SYDVKM, per germline. This CDR3 has 15 amino acids. Deletions cut 4 bases from V and 0 bases from J, with 10 bases between. The CDR3 loop reads CASSSPGDSGNTIYF. The CDR3 coding sequence is TGTGCCAGCAGTTCTCCAGGGGACTCTGGAAACACCATATATTTT.

The table lists this clonotype with a few counts. The gene calls are TRBV19 and TRBJ1-2, with a tentative D call TRBD1 (5 bases). Trimming took off 10 bases at V and 0 bases at J, with 12 bases between the two ends. The CDR3 runs to 13 residues. The germline CDR1 and CDR2 sequences are LNHDA and SQIVND (reference sequence). DNA for the CDR3: TGTGCCATCCGAGACAGCGCTAACTATGGCTACACCTTC. It translates to CAIRDSANYGYTF.

The chain carries TRBV20-1 and TRBJ2-6; D gene ambiguous. Germline CDR1 and CDR2: DFQATT and SNEGSKA (reference sequence). CDR3 length: 16 amino acids. V was clipped by 6 bases and J by 0 bases, with 15 bases between them. CDR3: CSAADTPFSGANVLTF. For the CDR3, the DNA is TGCAGTGCGGCTGACACTCCTTTCTCTGGGGCCAACGTCCTGACTTTC.

This clonotype was recorded a few times. This chain uses TRBV20-1 with TRBJ1-5; D gene ambiguous. The ends were cut back, 3 bases at V and 2 bases at J, with 11 bases in the middle. CDR3 length: 14 amino acids. The germline gives CDR1 DFQATT, CDR2 SNEGSKA (reference sequence). CDR3 DNA sequence: TGCAGTGCTAGCCCCGGGGAGGGCAATCAGCCCCAGCATTTT. It yields the protein CSASPGEGNQPQHF.

This clonotype was recorded at least ten times. This chain's CDR3 is CASSFARSTDTQYF. CDR3 in DNA: TGTGCCAGCAGTTTTGCGCGAAGCACAGATACGCAGTATTTT. The chain employs TRBV28 and TRBJ2-3, with D uncertain. Germline V gene lookup returns CDR1 MDHEN and CDR2 SYDVKM. V lost 3 bases and J 0 bases, leaving 7 bases between the germline ends. There are 14 residues in the CDR3. Using reference TRBV28 and TRBJ2-3 for the parts outside the CDR3, the full variable domain is DVKVTQSSRYLVKRTGEKVFLECVQDMDHENMFWYRQDPGLGLRLIYFSYDVKMKEKGDIPEGYSVSREKKERFSLILESASTNQTSMYLCASSFARSTDTQYFGPGTRLTVL.

Worth noting for this clonotype: A clone one base away is much larger, so this may be a read error. This chain joins TRBV20-1 and TRBJ1-1; 8 bases agree with TRBD1. Germline trimming cut 6 bases from V and 6 bases from J; bases unmatched to any gene: 9. The CDR3 spans 13 residues. Germline CDR1 DFQATT, CDR2 SNEGSKA (reference sequence). CDR3 residues: CSAPPQGAPEAFF. CDR3 nucleotide sequence: TGCAGTGCCCCCCCCCAGGGGGCACCTGAAGCTTTCTTT.

The sample holds many counts of this clonotype. The chain has TRBV24-1 and TRBJ2-1; D not certain. The V and J ends lost 5 bases and 3 bases respectively, with 7 bases between them. This CDR3 is 13 amino acids long. Germline V CDR1 and CDR2: KGHDR, SFDVKD. The CDR3 DNA reads as TGTGCCACCAGTGGACTTCGCTACAATGAGCAGTTCTTC. Its translation is CATSGLRYNEQFF.

This chain joins TRBV4-2 and TRBJ1-2; tentative D call: TRBD1 (5 bases). Germline CDR1 and CDR2: LGHNA and YNFKEQ. Trimming pared 4 bases from V and 9 bases from J, leaving 24 bases between. CDR3 length: 16 residues. The CDR3 protein is CASSPPTGTPGTSYTF. The CDR3 DNA sequence: TGTGCCAGCAGCCCCCCTACTGGGACGCCGGGGACGAGCTACACCTTC.

The sample holds many counts of this clonotype. The chain is built from TRBV5-1 and TRBJ1-3; 9 nucleotides match TRBD1. The germline CDR1 and CDR2 sequences are SGHRS and YFSETQ. The CDR3 extends over 15 amino acids. With 1 base clipped from V and 4 bases from J, the junction kept 3 bases outside the gene matches. The CDR3 DNA reads TGCGCCAGCAGCTTGACCGGGACAGGGGGAAACACCATATATTTT. Protein: CASSLTGTGGNTIYF.

Many counts were recorded for this clonotype. This chain connects TRBV6-2 or TRBV6-3 to TRBJ2-1; tentative D call: TRBD2 (5 bases). This CDR3 contains 16 residues. Germline V gene data show CDR1 as MNHEY and CDR2 as SVGEGT. V was clipped by 0 bases and J by 7 bases, with 16 bases between them. For the CDR3, the DNA is TGTGCCAGCAGTTACTCGACGGGGAACCCAAAGAATGAGCAGTTCTTC. Translated, it gives CASSYSTGNPKNEQFF.

This clonotype occurred many times. V gene TRBV28 combines with J gene TRBJ2-3, with a possible D match to TRBD2 (5 bases). This CDR3 comprises 14 residues. Per germline, CDR1 MDHEN and CDR2 SYDVKM. V shed 8 bases and J shed 3 bases, with 15 bases lying between them. The CDR3 DNA is TGTGCCAGCGGACGAGTTCCGGGGACAGATACGCAGTATTTT. Encoded protein: CASGRVPGTDTQYF. Full variable domain (missing parts from reference TRBV28 and TRBJ2-3): DVKVTQSSRYLVKRTGEKVFLECVQDMDHENMFWYRQDPGLGLRLIYFSYDVKMKEKGDIPEGYSVSREKKERFSLILESASTNQTSMYLCASGRVPGTDTQYFGPGTRLTVL.

The rearrangement links TRBV7-9 to TRBJ1-2; D remains unclear. The CDR3 has 15 residues. V was trimmed by 2 bases and J by 8 bases, leaving 18 bases between them. Germline-derived CDR1 and CDR2 are SEHNR and FQNEAQ (reference sequence). CDR3 residues: CASSLSEGLWLGYTF. In nucleotides, the CDR3 is TGTGCCAGCAGCTTATCCGAGGGCCTCTGGTTGGGCTACACCTTC. The full variable domain, in which reference TRBV7-9 and TRBJ1-2 provide the parts outside the CDR3, is DTGVSQNPRHKITKRGQNVTFRCDPISEHNRLYWYRQTLGQGPEFLTYFQNEAQLEKSRLLSDRFSAERPKGSFSTLEIQRTEQGDSAMYLCASSLSEGLWLGYTFGSGTRLTVV.

This clonotype occurred many times. V and J are TRBV4-2 and TRBJ2-7, with 10 bases that match TRBD1. V gave up 0 bases and J gave up 4 bases; unmatched junction bases: 6. This CDR3 spans 16 amino acids. CDR1 and CDR2 from the germline V gene are LGHNA and YNFKEQ. The CDR3: CASSQESGTGVYEQYF. Written as DNA, the CDR3 is TGTGCCAGCAGCCAAGAAAGCGGGACAGGGGTTTACGAGCAGTACTTC.